These T cell receptor beta chains were read from a single sample in a study of T cell responses to AZD1222 COVID-19 vaccine. Sequenced by immunoSEQ multiplex PCR; TCRdb stores in-frame clones only, minus some. The repertoire includes about 97,000 clones, 70% to 90% of them detected once, and 2.8% sits in the top ten. The source material was peripheral blood, sampled on day 0 of AZD1222 vaccination. All receptors derive from an adult in good health. The CDR3 runs from the conserved cysteine through the conserved F or W. Fields, in order: V gene, D gene, J gene, clone size, CDR3 DNA, CDR3 protein. The D gene is left open where the match is weak. Some rows mark clone size as missing; the rest say once, few, many or name a class of expanded clone.

v_call: TRBV27
d_call: TRBD1
j_call: TRBJ1-4
clone_size: .
cdr3_nt: TGTGCCAGCATAAGACAGGGCAGAAAACTGTTTTTT
cdr3_aa: CASIRQGRKLFF

v_call: TRBV29-1
d_call: TRBD1
j_call: TRBJ2-5
clone_size: .
cdr3_nt: TGCAGCGTTGACCTTTCGGGACAGGGGCAAGAGACCCAGTACTTC
cdr3_aa: CSVDLSGQGQETQYF

v_call: TRBV7-8
d_call: .
j_call: TRBJ1-1
clone_size: .
cdr3_nt: TGTGCCAGCAGCTTACAACAGGGCCTCACTGAAGCTTTCTTT
cdr3_aa: CASSLQQGLTEAFF

v_call: TRBV6-5
d_call: .
j_call: TRBJ2-2
clone_size: .
cdr3_nt: TGTGCCAGCCTTGGGCGGGACGGAGACACCGGGGAGCTGTTTTTT
cdr3_aa: CASLGRDGDTGELFF

v_call: TRBV2
d_call: TRBD1
j_call: TRBJ1-2
clone_size: .
cdr3_nt: TGTGCCAATTCTCTAACTCTAGGGGGCCCCTTTGGGGAAGGCTACACCTTC
cdr3_aa: CANSLTLGGPFGEGYTF

v_call: TRBV6-5
d_call: TRBD2
j_call: TRBJ2-7
clone_size: once
cdr3_nt: TGTGCCAGCAGCCGCGGGACGCCGGGGGGGTACGAGCAGTACTTC
cdr3_aa: CASSRGTPGGYEQYF

v_call: TRBV11-2
d_call: .
j_call: TRBJ1-2
clone_size: .
cdr3_nt: TGTGCCAGCAGCTTAGGAGGACAGAATGGCTACACCTTC
cdr3_aa: CASSLGGQNGYTF

v_call: TRBV27
d_call: .
j_call: TRBJ1-6
clone_size: .
cdr3_nt: TGTGCCAGCAGTTCGCTCCCGACACCCGCTACACGCTTT
cdr3_aa: CASSSLPTPATRF

v_call: TRBV6-2/TRBV6-3
d_call: .
j_call: TRBJ1-1
clone_size: .
cdr3_nt: TGTGCCAGCAGTTACTCGGGGGAGGAAGCTTTCTTT
cdr3_aa: CASSYSGEEAFF

v_call: TRBV3-1/TRBV3-2
d_call: .
j_call: TRBJ1-3
clone_size: .
cdr3_nt: TGTGCCAGCAGCCTATACTCCTCTGGAAACACCATATATTTT
cdr3_aa: CASSLYSSGNTIYF

v_call: TRBV11-1
d_call: .
j_call: TRBJ1-6
clone_size: .
cdr3_nt: TGTGCCAGCAGTCACGGGACGGTCAGGGGTTCACCCCTCCACTTT
cdr3_aa: CASSHGTVRGSPLHF

v_call: TRBV9
d_call: .
j_call: TRBJ1-1
clone_size: .
cdr3_nt: TGTGCCAGCAGCGTGGGTCAGCTTAACACTGAAGCTTTCTTT
cdr3_aa: CASSVGQLNTEAFF

v_call: TRBV20-1
d_call: .
j_call: TRBJ1-5
clone_size: .
cdr3_nt: TGCAGTGCTAGTTTGTGGGGTATGAATCAGCCCCAGCATTTT
cdr3_aa: CSASLWGMNQPQHF